One TCR beta chain is described in this entry. Its antigen remains unknown. These data originate in a study of OX40 agonist ivuxolimab in advanced cancers. As for the study in general: Past anti-PD-1, anti-PD-L1 or anti-CTLA-4 therapy was accepted, and 30% to 50% had received some. Study-wide results and caveats: Low normalized T-cell clonal expansion was also seen in some nonresponders.

Autoimmune disease history or systemic immunosuppression barred patients. Sampling of blood occurred at baseline, cycle 4 day 1, and cycle 7 day 1. Sequencing was performed with immunoSEQ multiplex PCR; in TCRdb, only in-frame clones are kept and a portion is missing. The table has around 130,000 clones, just over 90% seen once; the top ten hold about 0.15%. The V end lost 4 bases, the J end lost 1 base, and 12 bases lay between the germline ends. The length of the CDR3 is 15 residues. Germline V CDR1 and CDR2: SNHLY, FYNNEI. The V call is TRBV2, the J call TRBJ2-3, with D possibly called TRBD1 or TRBD2 (5 bases each). The source of this sequence is an adult with an advanced solid tumor such as melanoma, head and neck, liver or kidney cancer. The sample in question was CD4+ or CD8+ T cells sorted from blood, obtained in a trial of the OX40 agonist ivuxolimab. The DNA for the CDR3 is TGTGCCAGCAGTGGGGGCGGGTCCCGCACAGATACGCAGTATTTT. Protein sequence: CASSGGGSRTDTQYF.